This TCR beta chain was retrieved from a study of T cells in Graves' hyperthyroidism and ophthalmopathy (dated by TCRdb to between 2018 and 2020). Regarding the complete study: Peripheral blood samples were taken at the time of initial diagnosis, prior to any treatment. A discovery cohort of about a hundred patients, about 40 with Graves' ophthalmopathy and 57 with stable Graves' hyperthyroidism, was used to find distinguishing TCR V-J signatures. An independent validation cohort of under 20 hyperthyroidism patients and 17 patients who later progressed to ophthalmopathy tested prospective prediction of ophthalmopathy. The 90 to 100 discovery patients were randomly divided into training and test sets at a 7:3 ratio. In several Graves' hyperthyroidism patients, the study also compared T-cell repertoires from thyroid tissue with T-cell repertoires from blood. Once sampling was done, hyperthyroidism patients were given methimazole at a starting dose of 30 mg daily, whereas ophthalmopathy patients were given high-dose intravenous methylprednisolone. The paper reports TCR Vbeta CDR3 sequencing of 140 or so peripheral blood samples: 40 or so ophthalmopathy, fewer than 80 hyperthyroidism and approximately 17 progressor patients.

The TCR beta CDR3 regions were amplified from the RNA transcripts. For the first round of RT-PCR on the TCR CDR3, the HTBI primer set was used together with the Qiagen OneStep RT-PCR kit. The libraries were constructed in a second round of multiplex PCR and then size-selected and purified. The libraries were sequenced on an Illumina HiSeq2000 using paired-end 100 bp reads. Per the source publication's procedure: SOAPnuke was used to process the raw data, throwing out any read that contained adapters or uncalled bases, had a mean Phred below 15, or lacked an exact constant-primer or identifier match. High-quality paired reads were merged using COPE v1.2.5, and each unique nucleotide sequence was defined as a clonotype. Clonotypes were aligned to IMGT TRBV, TRBD and TRBJ reference segments using MiTCR v1.1. The analysis included only V-J combinations with a frequency above 0.0001, which together covered over 98% of the repertoires. The TCS score was defined as F50 (clonal expansion) divided by E x V (chaos), with BLOSUM62-based TCRdist calculated between CDR3 peptides within each V-J. Welch's t-statistics and random forest reduced around 520 V-J features to fewer than 15, which were used in a naive Bayes classifier (R e1071). Starting from the raw public reads, TCRdb applied fastp trimming at Q25, assembled clones with MiXCR and retained in-frame beta chains. Rows with a matching CDR3 protein are joined into one entry that keeps the most common DNA and genes. TCRdb, not the authors, supplied the V and J calls. The sample table records some 420,000 distinct CDR3 sequences; roughly 13% of these occur just once. The top ten constitute approximately 5.8% of the sample.

The germline V gene sets CDR1 to MRHNA and CDR2 to SNTAGT. Ends trimmed: V by 6 bases, J by 5 bases; bases unmatched to a gene: 12. From the cysteine through the phenylalanine, the CDR3 covers 15 amino acids. This entry keeps only the CDR3 DNA: 45 bases, framed from base 1. A few counts support this clonotype. Its antigen is currently not known. No quality values exist for individual bases; no much larger clone is one base distant. Stable Graves' hyperthyroidism was defined as no progression to ophthalmopathy during 18 months of follow-up. The hyperthyroidism patients were between 18 and 65 years old and newly diagnosed, with a disease duration of less than 2 months. Patients with uncontrolled infections, other autoimmune diseases, pregnancy or lactation were excluded. Diagnoses were established on the basis of clinical symptoms, serum thyroxine and TRAb, thyroid ultrasound, and orbital computed tomography. PBMCs were separated from 10 ml of fresh peripheral blood using Ficoll-Paque density gradient centrifugation. Trizol reagent was used to extract total RNA, and RNA quality was then checked on an Agilent 2100 Bioanalyzer.

The paper as a whole reports these results and caveats: Most expanded thyroid clonotypes (frequency above 0.001) were also detected in blood, a finding suggesting that blood repertoires may reflect thyroid immune responses. In validation, progression to ophthalmopathy was predicted by the model with about 70% sensitivity and nearly 75% specificity, a median of approximately 7.1 months before onset. Ophthalmopathy was separated from stable hyperthyroidism by a 13 V-J signature model, with about 86% sensitivity and roughly 84% specificity obtained in cross-validation and 80%/75% obtained in testing. Sample size was not statistically predetermined, and blinding of investigators to group allocation was not performed.

Sequencing was carried out using blood. This clonotype was obtained from a woman younger than 35 with Graves' hyperthyroidism. This chain is built from TRBV6-4 and TRBJ2-7; 8 central nucleotides agree with TRBD2. For the CDR3, the sequence is CASRGSGGRSNEQYF. The DNA sequence is given as TGTGCCAGCAGGGGATCGGGGGGGAGATCCAACGAGCAGTACTTC.